This TCR beta chain derives from a study of T-cell memory formation after mild COVID-19 (dated by TCRdb to the early 2020s). Background on the whole study: Most TCR sequence clusters were specific to one of the two donors. Two young, previously healthy adult volunteers, one female and one male, were included in the cohort. T-cell clones expanding and contracting after mild COVID-19 in two donors were tracked by longitudinal TCRalpha and TCRbeta repertoire sequencing. What the study reported, not specific to this receptor: The detection of some responding clones in pre-infection memory suggests that pre-existing cross-reactive memory T cells joined the SARS-CoV-2 response. Contracting CD4+ clones turned up mainly in the CM and EM memory subsets, whereas EMRA was where CD8+ clones were enriched. Only a couple of mild cases were covered in the study, and larger cohorts including severe cases with pre-infection samples were considered necessary. The second-wave clones that peaked on day 37 were not confirmed to be SARS-CoV-2 specific. From day 15 to 85, contracting clones showed balanced CD4/CD8 phenotypes, whereas a second wave of clones that expanded from day 15 to 37 leaned towards CD4+.

Sequenced on an Illumina NovaSeq 6000. Using 5'RACE with constant-segment primers, TCRalpha and TCRbeta cDNA libraries were constructed, with sample barcodes and unique molecular identifiers added in the process. Trizol reagent was used to extract RNA from every sample. Library amplification was performed in two PCR steps, and a second sample barcode and Illumina TruSeq adapters were introduced in the second step. Sequencing of libraries was performed on an Illumina NovaSeq with 2 x 150 bp paired-end reads. In the source study's methods: The reads were demultiplexed and collapsed into UMI-guided consensus sequences using migec v1.2.7. Using mixcr v2.1.11, UMI consensuses were aligned to TRA and TRB V and J templates and then assembled into clonotypes. Clonotypes were classified as expanded or contracted when called significant by both edgeR and NoisET, with noise models trained on biological replicates. For edgeR calls, a false discovery rate-adjusted p below 0.01 and a log2 fold-change threshold of 1 were applied. As an exploratory analysis of dynamics, max-normalized trajectories of the 1000 most abundant clonotypes were examined with PCA combined with hierarchical clustering. Each responding clone was given a CD4 or CD8 phenotype based on the CD4+ and CD8+ repertoires, which had been sequenced separately. TCRdb applied fastp at Q25 and MiXCR to the public reads, then kept only in-frame beta chains. All rows with the same CDR3 protein become a single entry with the most common DNA and genes. The V and J calls reflect TCRdb's pipeline rather than the authors' work. In this sample the table shows approximately 300,000 distinct CDR3 sequences, approximately 16% of which occur a single time. The top ten clonotypes cover around 23% of the sample.

This clonotype turned up a few times. This receptor's antigen is unknown. Base qualities are not recorded, but no much larger clone differs from it by a single base. PBMCs were isolated by Ficoll-Paque density gradient centrifugation. The CDR3 runs 16 residues from the cysteine to the phenylalanine. The kept DNA is CDR3 alone, 48 bases in frame from the first base. CDR1 is given as SEHNR and CDR2 as FQNEAQ, both from the germline V gene (reference sequence). A distance of 23 bases separates the germline ends of V and J, which lose 11 bases and 2 bases respectively. This clonotype was obtained from a man aged 18 to 30 who had mild COVID-19 (a few samples of this study predate the infection). The sample titles of this study are shuffled in the database, so cell type and time point are left out; the donor was told from shared clones. The rearranged chain carries TRBV7-9 and TRBJ2-3, and possibly TRBD2, on 5 matching bases. Sequenced sample: PBMCs or a T cell subset sorted from them (not recorded which). The sequenced DNA: TGTGCCGGCCGGGGTCCTGAGGCCCAATCCACAGATACGCAGTATTTT. It is translated as CAGRGPEAQSTDTQYF. When the CDR3 is completed using the reference TRBV7-9 and TRBJ2-3 genes on either side, the full variable domain is DTGVSQNPRHKITKRGQNVTFRCDPISEHNRLYWYRQTLGQGPEFLTYFQNEAQLEKSRLLSDRFSAERPKGSFSTLEIQRTEQGDSAMYLCAGRGPEAQSTDTQYFGPGTRLTVL.